A selection of T cell receptor beta chains follows, all from one sample in a study of spatial heterogeneity in lung cancer. TCRdb fed the 5' RACE reads into MiXCR, producing one record per CDR3 protein. The sample gives approximately 9,600 distinct CDR3 sequences, 5% to 7% of which show up once; 20% to 25% is in the top ten. The source was lung tumor tissue, collected at surgery. These receptors were taken from a female donor with early-stage non-small cell lung cancer. The CDR3 runs from the conserved cysteine through the conserved F or W. Fields, in order: D gene, J gene, clone size, V gene, CDR3 protein, CDR3 DNA. A D gene is named only where the DNA matches it firmly. Clone size is not always given. Where it is, it says once, few, many or a class for expanded clones.

TRBD2 TRBJ2-5 many TRBV2 CASSGMMAGALETQYF TGTGCCAGCAGCGGGATGATGGCGGGAGCGCTGGAGACCCAGTACTTC
TRBD2 TRBJ2-5 many TRBV3-1 CASLPRTSASSGTQYF TGTGCCAGCCTACCACGGACTAGCGCCAGCTCGGGGACCCAGTACTTC
TRBD2 TRBJ2-5 many TRBV12-3/TRBV12-4 CASGLAETQYF TGTGCCAGCGGACTAGCAGAGACCCAGTACTTC
TRBD2 TRBJ2-1 many TRBV5-1 CASGLAAPGKFF TGCGCCAGCGGACTAGCGGCTCCAGGGAAATTCTTC
- TRBJ2-2 many TRBV14 CASSPFANTGELFF TGTGCCAGCTCCCCGTTCGCGAACACCGGGGAGCTGTTTTTT
- TRBJ1-5 many TRBV6-2/TRBV6-3 CASSYRVYSNQPQHF TGTGCCAGCAGTTACCGGGTTTATAGCAATCAGCCCCAGCATTTT
- TRBJ2-1 many TRBV11-2 CASSLRDLSSYNEQFF TGTGCCAGCAGCTTGCGGGATCTAAGCTCCTACAATGAGCAGTTCTTC
- TRBJ1-2 - TRBV7-2 CASSPDPTNYGYTF TGTGCCAGCAGCCCTGACCCTACTAACTATGGCTACACCTTC
- TRBJ1-1 - TRBV29-1 CSGASLNTEAFF TGCAGCGGGGCGTCATTAAACACTGAAGCTTTCTTT
TRBD1 TRBJ1-4 few TRBV10-3 CATEDRDSNEKLFF TGTGCCACCGAAGACAGGGATTCTAATGAAAAACTGTTTTTT
TRBD1 TRBJ1-2 medium-sized TRBV10-3 CAIRTGLGYTF TGTGCCATCAGGACAGGGTTGGGCTACACCTTC
- TRBJ2-6 many TRBV7-3 CASSRDSGANVLTF TGTGCCAGCAGCCGCGACTCTGGGGCCAACGTCCTGACTTTC
- TRBJ2-7 medium-sized TRBV4-3 CASSQDITGRYEQYF TGCGCCAGCAGCCAAGATATAACAGGCCGCTACGAGCAGTACTTC
- TRBJ2-2 many TRBV7-6 CASREDLTFANTGELFF TGTGCCAGCAGGGAAGATTTGACTTTCGCGAACACCGGGGAGCTGTTTTTT
- TRBJ2-1 medium-sized TRBV10-3 CAISELDEQFF TGTGCCATCAGCGAACTGGATGAGCAGTTCTTC
- TRBJ1-2 - TRBV6-1 CAILTVYGYTF TGTGCCATCTTGACAGTTTATGGCTACACCTTC
- TRBJ2-1 many TRBV3-1 CASSQDIGGGLYNEQFF TGTGCCAGCAGCCAAGATATTGGGGGAGGATTATACAATGAGCAGTTCTTC
TRBD2 TRBJ2-5 many TRBV20-1 CSARDPAGGLQETQYF TGCAGTGCTAGAGATCCAGCGGGGGGGCTCCAAGAGACCCAGTACTTC
TRBD2 TRBJ2-1 medium-sized TRBV7-3 CASSFTLAGAYNEQFF TGTGCCAGCAGCTTCACGCTAGCGGGGGCCTACAATGAGCAGTTCTTC
TRBD2 TRBJ2-5 - TRBV7-2 CASGGGEKETQYF TGTGCCAGCGGGGGAGGGGAAAAAGAGACCCAGTACTTC
- TRBJ1-2 medium-sized TRBV6-6 CASRQTFSGGYTF TGTGCCAGCAGGCAAACATTCTCGGGGGGCTACACCTTC
- TRBJ2-5 many TRBV7-9 CASSFYGNSQETQYF TGTGCCAGCAGCTTCTACGGGAACAGCCAAGAGACCCAGTACTTC
- TRBJ2-7 many TRBV7-9 CASSLVPGTYEQYF TGTGCCAGCAGCTTAGTCCCCGGGACCTACGAGCAGTACTTC
- TRBJ1-1 many TRBV7-2 CASSLGASAEAFF TGTGCCAGCAGCTTAGGGGCCTCGGCTGAAGCTTTCTTT
- TRBJ1-4 many TRBV20-1 CSASGQTDEKLFF TGCAGTGCTAGCGGACAGACCGATGAAAAACTGTTTTTT
TRBD1 TRBJ2-1 large TRBV27 CASSSGQGFNEQFF TGTGCCAGCAGTTCAGGACAGGGGTTTAATGAGCAGTTCTTC
- TRBJ2-7 many TRBV10-3 CAISESGKRHEQYF TGTGCCATCAGTGAGTCTGGAAAGCGCCACGAGCAGTACTTC
- TRBJ2-2 few TRBV5-1 CASSLQGVTGELFF TGCGCCAGCAGCTTACAAGGGGTCACCGGGGAGCTGTTTTTT
- TRBJ2-7 many TRBV7-6 CASSATRTGVYEQYF TGTGCCAGCAGCGCGACAAGAACGGGGGTCTACGAGCAGTACTTC
TRBD2 TRBJ2-3 many TRBV5-6 CASSRVLAGHTDTQYF TGTGCCAGCAGCCGCGTACTAGCGGGACACACAGATACGCAGTATTTT
TRBD1 TRBJ2-1 few TRBV7-2 CASSLVQGASEQFF TGTGCCAGCAGCTTAGTACAGGGGGCGAGTGAGCAGTTCTTC
TRBD2 TRBJ2-1 many TRBV7-2 CASSSSGRTYNEQFF TGTGCCAGCAGCTCAAGCGGGAGGACCTACAATGAGCAGTTCTTC